The sample holds a few counts of the clone carrying this TCR beta chain. CDR1 is SGHAT, CDR2 FQNNGV, per germline. The CDR3 covers 14 residues. J lost 8 bases, V lost 3 bases, and 7 bases had no gene match. Assay: immunoSEQ multiplex PCR; the TCRdb copy retains only in-frame clones and omits some. The sample carries 70,000 or so clones, roughly 70% recorded once. The record originates from a study of blood T cell repertoires in COVID-19. Study in general: Acute-phase and convalescent COVID-19 samples originated in the United States, Italy and Spain.

The chain combines TRBV11-2 with TRBJ2-1; 7 nucleotides align to TRBD2. Material: peripheral blood. The clonotype comes from a man in his 70s with acute or convalescent COVID-19. In DNA, the CDR3 is TGTGCCAGCAGCTTCACGTTCGCGGGAGATGAGCAGTTCTTC. This gives the protein CASSFTFAGDEQFF.